The clone carrying this TCR beta chain turned up a few times. Its matching antigen is unknown. Unique-molecular-identifier-tagged TCR beta cDNA libraries were used. TCRdb processed the PCR reads anew with MiXCR; each CDR3 protein has one entry. The table includes 750,000 to 950,000 distinct CDR3 sequences, roughly half detected once. The sample comes from a study of post-analysis software for immune sequencing data. The study, taken as a whole, reports: The study found TRBV5-6, TRBV5-1 and TRBV20-1 among five TRBV segments more frequent in patients than controls. Samples made in the same batch grouped tightly together by F measure. The normalized Chao1 diversity of multiple sclerosis patients was significantly lower than that of controls.

The ends lost 3 bases at V and 4 bases at J; junction bases unmatched: 1. There are 15 residues in the CDR3. Looked up from germline, CDR1 is SGHAT and CDR2 is FQNNGV. Specimen: blood. The rearrangement joins TRBV11-2 to TRBJ2-3, with 13 bases matching TRBD2. This clonotype was sampled from a girl aged 5-17 years with multiple sclerosis. This chain's CDR3 is CASSFTSGRADTQYF. The CDR3 nucleotides are TGTGCCAGCAGCTTCACTAGCGGGAGGGCAGATACGCAGTATTTT.